This TCR beta chain was recorded in a study of blood T cell repertoires in COVID-19. Study summary: The origin of the acute and convalescent COVID-19 samples was the United States, Italy and Spain. The cDNA or gDNA used as material had been derived from T cells, B-cell-depleted T cells, or PBMCs.

Trimming removed 4 bases at V and 4 bases at J, with 9 bases between. The CDR3 contains 12 residues. Germline V gene sequence: CDR1 SGHDT, CDR2 YYEEEE. Patients from Seattle were sampled longitudinally, starting during active infection. In the source study's methods: Reference gene primer amplification gave nucleated cell count estimates. TCRdb keeps only in-frame clones here, not all; method: immunoSEQ multiplex PCR. The V and J calls and clone size are taken from that table; D and trimming were inferred from the DNA. The table has some 150,000 clones, more than 75% seen once. This clone was observed a single time.

The receptor was derived from a woman between 65 and 79 years old with COVID-19, enrolled during active disease. The chain carries TRBV5-6 and TRBJ2-7, with TRBD1 as a possible D gene (6 bases). Sequenced sample: peripheral blood. For the CDR3, the DNA is TGTGCCAGCAGCCTGCAGGGGTACGAGCAGTACTTC. Translating gives CASSLQGYEQYF.